This T cell receptor beta chain was observed in a study of T cells after yellow fever vaccination. UMIs and a universal primer site were added when TCR cDNA was made by 5'RACE template switching. TCRdb processed the 5' RACE reads anew with MiXCR; each CDR3 protein has one entry. This table has about 350,000 distinct CDR3 sequences, about 9.9% appearing once. Details on this clonotype: The antigen remains unidentified. One end of the junction varies from germline; a read error may be responsible.

The CDR3 consists of 13 residues. Study observations and caveats: Most clones from primary vaccination resurfaced after the booster (around 97% CD4, over 85% CD8). Clonotypes appearing in both CD4 and CD8 compartments existed, and their share was small.

The TCR originated in a man between 18 and 29 years old who received the YFV17D yellow fever vaccine. The material sequenced was PBMCs, taken on the day of the first yellow fever vaccination. The V and J genes are TRBV12-3 or TRBV12-4 and TRBJ2-5, with D perhaps TRBD1 or TRBD2 (5 bases each). CDR3 DNA: TGTGCCAGCAGTTTTGGGGGAAAAACCAATATCTCTTTC. Translating gives CASSFGGKTNISF.